Following are 32 T cell receptor beta chains from one sample sequenced in a study of blood T cells in healthy people across ages. Through a sample-barcoded 5' primer and a J-beta primer mix, a second PCR was run for roughly 7 to 12 cycles. From the 5' RACE reads, TCRdb called clonotypes with MiXCR, one entry per CDR3 protein. The data contain roughly 1.6 million distinct CDR3 sequences, about 31% of them singletons. Material: blood. The receptors derive from a woman under 40 in good health.

This clonotype was detected only a few times. The chain couples TRBV30 to TRBJ2-7; 7 nucleotides agree with TRBD1. Per the germline V gene, CDR1 is GTSNPN and CDR2 is SVGIG (reference sequence). The ends lost 3 bases at V and 2 bases at J; junction bases unmatched: 7. This CDR3 contains 14 residues. Here the CDR3 reads CAWREGTVTYEQYF. The DNA for the CDR3 is TGTGCCTGGAGAGAGGGGACAGTCACCTACGAGCAGTACTTC.

V usage is TRBV5-8 and J usage is TRBJ2-3; tentative D call: TRBD2 (6 bases). The length of the CDR3 is 13 residues. Looked up from germline, CDR1 is SGHTS and CDR2 is YDEGEE. Between the trimmed V and J ends, which lost 0 bases and 8 bases, there was a span of 10 bases. CDR3 sequence: CASSLDVEGTQYF. CDR3 DNA: TGTGCCAGCAGCTTGGATGTGGAGGGTACGCAGTATTTT.

On this clonotype: One end of the junction does not line up with germline, which may come from a read error. The V gene is TRBV20-1, the J gene TRBJ2-1; TRBD1 is a possible D gene (6 bases). The CDR3 is made up of 15 amino acids. The germline V gene encodes CDR1 DFQATT and CDR2 SNEGSKA (reference sequence). CDR3 bases: TGCAGTGCTAGAGGCCAGGGGAGCTCCTACAATGAGCGGTTCTTC. Translation gives CSARGQGSSYNERFF.

The V gene is TRBV7-2, the J gene TRBJ2-3, with unresolved D. This CDR3 region has 16 residues. Trimming took 2 bases from V and 1 from J, leaving 13 bases between them. Germline V gene data show CDR1 as SGHTA and CDR2 as FQGNSA. The CDR3 loop reads CASSLIGPWGTDTQYF. The CDR3 nucleotides are TGTGCCAGCAGCTTAATAGGCCCCTGGGGCACAGATACGCAGTATTTT.

This clonotype turned up a few times. V usage is TRBV20-1 and J usage is TRBJ1-1; 7 nucleotides match TRBD1. Germline V gives CDR1 DFQATT, CDR2 SNEGSKA (reference sequence). After removal of 1 base from V and 1 base from J, the junction contained 3 bases not matched to a gene. The CDR3 is 14 residues long. CDR3 in amino acids: CSARVNRGNTEAFF. CDR3 in DNA: TGCAGTGCTAGAGTTAACAGGGGGAACACTGAAGCTTTCTTT.

This clonotype came up many times. The chain joins TRBV29-1 to TRBJ2-7, with D tentatively TRBD2 (6 bases). V shed 6 bases and J shed 0 bases, with 18 bases lying between them. Germline V lookup: CDR1 SQVTM, CDR2 ANQGSEA. The CDR3 spans 15 residues. The CDR3 loop reads CSVGMGLSLSYEQYF. The CDR3 region has the DNA TGCAGCGTGGGCATGGGACTTTCCCTCTCCTACGAGCAGTACTTC.

This clonotype has more than one count but fewer than ten. CDR3 residues: CASSLSHYEQYF. The CDR3 nucleotides read TGTGCCAGCAGTTTATCACACTACGAGCAGTACTTC. V and J are TRBV28 and TRBJ2-7; D not certain. The CDR3 has 12 residues. Germline values: CDR1 MDHEN, CDR2 SYDVKM. Trimming removed 1 base at V and 3 bases at J, with 4 bases between.

V usage is TRBV3-1 and J usage is TRBJ2-3; TRBD1 agrees at 7 bases. The V segment lost 3 bases and the J segment 6 bases; nucleotides outside the gene matches: 6. The CDR3 contains 14 residues. Germline lookup yields CDR1 LGHDT and CDR2 YNNKEL (reference sequence). CDR3 sequence reads: CASSQRGGEDTQYF. In DNA form, the CDR3 reads TGTGCCAGCAGCCAGAGAGGGGGCGAGGATACGCAGTATTTT.

This chain links TRBV20-1 with TRBJ1-5; D remains unclear. The CDR3 is 14 amino acids. Trimming took off 4 bases at V and 2 bases at J, with 12 bases between the two ends. Germline values: CDR1 DFQATT, CDR2 SNEGSKA (reference sequence). CDR3 nucleotide sequence: TGCAGTGCTAACGCAGGTCCCGGCAATCAGCCCCAGCATTTT. The encoded protein is CSANAGPGNQPQHF.

The chain carries TRBV19 and TRBJ2-1; possibly TRBD2 for D (6 bases). This CDR3 is built from 13 residues. With 7 bases removed from V and 5 bases from J, the gap between germline ends came to 12 bases. CDR1 is LNHDA, CDR2 SQIVND, per germline (reference sequence). The CDR3 DNA sequence: TGTGCCAGTAAGTTACTAGCTAACAATGAGCAGTTCTTC. It codes for CASKLLANNEQFF.

This clonotype turned up a few times. The CDR3 loop is CASSYWMGTKLDEQFF. The CDR3 nucleotides read TGTGCCAGCAGTTACTGGATGGGGACAAAATTGGATGAGCAGTTCTTC. This rearrangement joins TRBV6-2 or TRBV6-3 to TRBJ2-1; perhaps TRBD1 as D (6 bases). Per germline, CDR1 MNHEY and CDR2 SVGEGT. Trimming cost V 1 base and J 8 bases, with 18 bases left between them. CDR3 length: 16 amino acids.

Worth noting for this clonotype: Its ends do not fully match the called genes, so a read error is possible. This chain uses TRBV12-3 or TRBV12-4 with TRBJ1-4; D is ambiguous. The CDR3 covers 14 residues. The CDR3: CASTHRNTNGKLFF. CDR3 coding DNA: TGTGCCAGCACCCATCGGAATACTAATGGAAAACTGTTTTTT.

Note on this clonotype: A clone one base away is much larger, so this may be a read error. The CDR3 DNA reads TGCAACGGTAGCGGGGGGGGCCTTGTGGAGACCCAGTACTTC. Its protein product is CNGSGGGLVETQYF. This chain links TRBV29-1 with TRBJ2-5; 11 positions match TRBD2. The CDR3 has 14 amino acids. The V gene's germline CDR1 is SQVTM and CDR2 ANQGSEA.

This chain connects TRBV5-6 to TRBJ2-4; D gene unclear. V lost 0 bases and J lost 0, with 10 bases in between. This CDR3 region has 16 residues. Germline V CDR1 and CDR2: SGHDT, YYEEEE. The CDR3 protein is CASSLERFSAKNIQYF. The CDR3 DNA reads TGTGCCAGCAGCTTGGAAAGATTTTCAGCCAAAAACATTCAGTACTTC.

This clonotype appeared once. CDR3 sequence: CASAPGEPYEQYF. CDR3 coding DNA: TGTGCCAGCGCCCCGGGGGAGCCTTACGAGCAGTACTTC. This chain uses TRBV28 with TRBJ2-7; TRBD2 is a possible D gene (6 bases). Germline V gene lookup returns CDR1 MDHEN and CDR2 SYDVKM. The CDR3 totals 13 residues. Trimming removed 8 bases from V and 4 bases from J, with 15 bases in between.

With regard to this clonotype: The conserved phenylalanine or tryptophan is not found at the CDR3 terminus, so this likely reflects a read error. The CDR3 here is CASSRPGAAQGYTC. The CDR3 DNA reads TGTGCCAGCAGCCGCCCAGGGGCAGCCCAAGGCTACACCTGC. The chain is built from TRBV7-3 and TRBJ1-2, with D possibly matching TRBD1 (6 bases). Trimming pared 5 bases from V and 8 bases from J, leaving 18 bases between. CDR1 and CDR2 (germline): SGHTA, FQGTGA. The CDR3 is made up of 14 amino acids.

The chain links TRBV10-2 to TRBJ2-1; D might be TRBD1 or TRBD2, each matching 5 bases. Trimming removed 7 bases from V and 5 bases from J, with 15 bases in between. The CDR3 has 14 residues. Germline V lookup: CDR1 WSHSY, CDR2 SAAADI. The chain's CDR3 is CASTVLTGHNEQFF. The CDR3 DNA follows: TGCGCCAGCACCGTACTAACGGGGCACAATGAGCAGTTCTTC.

This chain uses TRBV20-1 with TRBJ2-3; the D gene is possibly TRBD2 (6 bases). V dropped 3 bases and J dropped 1 base, with 20 bases sitting between them. The germline V gene has CDR1 DFQATT and CDR2 SNEGSKA (reference sequence). The CDR3 is 17 amino acids. The CDR3 coding sequence is TGCAGTGCTAGTTCGGTGTTCGCGGGGCTCCGCACAGATACGCAGTATTTT. Encoded protein: CSASSVFAGLRTDTQYF.

This clonotype was seen a single time. A read error is possible here, since a much larger clone lies one base away. V and J are TRBV6-6 and TRBJ2-7, with a possible D match to TRBD2 (7 bases). Germline V gene lookup returns CDR1 MNHNY and CDR2 SVGAGI (reference sequence). The CDR3 sequence is 14 residues long. Trimming pared 10 bases from V and 4 bases from J, leaving 20 bases between. The CDR3, as DNA: TGTGCCAACCTGGAGGGGGGGAAGTTGTACGAGCAGTACTTC. Amino acid sequence: CANLEGGKLYEQYF.

This clonotype was seen ten or more times. The chain links TRBV29-1 to TRBJ2-1; the match to TRBD1 covers 7 bases. J was trimmed by 10 bases and V by 8 bases; bases with no gene match: 8. This CDR3 comprises 11 residues. CDR1 and CDR2 (germline): SQVTM, ANQGSEA. The CDR3 region is CSYYRGYEQFF. CDR3 in DNA: TGCAGCTACTACAGGGGCTACGAGCAGTTCTTC.

This clonotype came up a few times. The chain couples TRBV6-1 to TRBJ2-7, with unresolved D. The CDR3 contains 11 residues. Germline-derived CDR1 and CDR2 are MNHNS and SASEGT. The V end was cut by 2 bases, the J end by 5 bases, with 4 bases between. The CDR3 spells CASSETHEQYF. The DNA for the CDR3 is TGTGCCAGCAGTGAAACCCACGAGCAGTACTTC.

V gene TRBV20-1 combines with J gene TRBJ1-2, with TRBD1 matching 9 bases. J gave up 4 bases and V 6 bases, and 18 bases lay outside the gene matches. The CDR3 has 17 amino acids. Germline V gives CDR1 DFQATT, CDR2 SNEGSKA (reference sequence). The CDR3 DNA is TGCAGTGCGGGGATTACCCCCCAGACAGGGGGTCTCTATGGCTACACCTTC. It codes for CSAGITPQTGGLYGYTF.

This clonotype was seen a handful of times. This chain connects TRBV18 to TRBJ1-1; the D gene is possibly TRBD1 (6 bases). CDR3 size: 13 residues. Germline lookup yields CDR1 KGHSH and CDR2 LQKENI. Trimming took 6 bases from V and 5 from J, leaving 13 bases between them. This CDR3 reads CASSHTDRTEAFF. The CDR3 DNA reads as TGTGCCAGCTCCCACACGGACAGAACTGAAGCTTTCTTT.

The chain carries TRBV6-1 and TRBJ2-5, with 14 bases aligning to TRBD2. The CDR3 covers 15 residues. Per germline, CDR1 MNHNS and CDR2 SASEGT. Trimming took 6 bases from V and 6 from J; bases not matched to a gene: 6. DNA for the CDR3: TGTGCCAGCAGCCAGGGGACTAGCGGGAGTAAGACCCAGTACTTC. Amino acid sequence: CASSQGTSGSKTQYF.

The gene calls are TRBV5-1 and TRBJ1-1; possible D gene TRBD1, 6 bases. Germline CDR1 SGHRS, CDR2 YFSETQ. This CDR3 region has 14 residues. The V gene lost 4 bases and the J gene lost 6 bases, with 16 bases spanning the gap. CDR3 DNA sequence: TGCGCCAGCAGCGAACTGCCGGGACATCCTGAAGCTTTCTTT. The encoded protein is CASSELPGHPEAFF.

This sequence joins TRBV2 and TRBJ1-6; no reliable D call. The V end lost 0 bases, the J end lost 7 bases, and 10 bases lay between the germline ends. CDR3 length equals 15 residues. Germline V gives CDR1 SNHLY, CDR2 FYNNEI. CDR3 region: CASSEAFLGNSPLHF. CDR3 in DNA: TGTGCCAGCAGTGAAGCGTTTCTGGGAAATTCACCCCTCCACTTT. Using reference TRBV2 and TRBJ1-6 for the parts outside the CDR3, the full variable domain is EPEVTQTPSHQVTQMGQEVILRCVPISNHLYFYWYRQILGQKVEFLVSFYNNEISEKSEIFDDQFSVERPDGSNFTLKIRSTKLEDSAMYFCASSEAFLGNSPLHFGNGTRLTVT.

J is TRBJ2-7 and V is TRBV7-6; D is possibly TRBD2 (6 bases). Germline CDR1 reads SGHVS; CDR2 reads FNYEAQ. The CDR3 totals 18 residues. The V and J ends lost 5 bases and 1 base respectively, with 24 bases between them. This chain's CDR3 is CASSRGSGRAGGSYEQYF. The DNA of the CDR3 is TGTGCCAGCAGCAGAGGGTCGGGACGAGCGGGTGGGTCCTACGAGCAGTACTTC.

On this clonotype: A read error is possible here, since a much larger clone lies one base away. The gene calls are TRBV5-5 and TRBJ2-6; maybe TRBD1 (6 bases). Germline lookup yields CDR1 SGHKS and CDR2 YYEKEE (reference sequence). The CDR3 consists of 17 residues. The DNA of the CDR3 is TGTGCCAGCAGCTTGGCAGGGGCCAGGGAAGGGGCCAACGTCCTGAATTTC. Encoded protein: CASSLAGAREGANVLNF.

This clonotype was found many times. This chain connects TRBV29-1 to TRBJ2-5; D is ambiguous. Trimming cost V 4 bases and J 5 bases, with 11 bases left between them. CDR3 length: 12 residues. In germline, CDR1 is SQVTM, CDR2 ANQGSEA. The CDR3 coding sequence is TGCAGCGTTGTGTCCGGTGGGGAGACCCAGTACTTC. This codes for CSVVSGGETQYF.

The chain links TRBV21-1 to TRBJ1-4; whether TRBD1, the table's D call, matches the DNA was not checked. TRBV21-1 represents a pseudogene. This CDR3 contains 19 residues. CDR3 in DNA: TGTGCCAAAATGACGGGGACAGGGGGATATAACTCATTTAATGAAAAACTGTTTTTT. Translation: CAKMTGTGGYNSFNEKLFF.

This clonotype was detected ten times or more. The chain is built from TRBV12-3 or TRBV12-4 and TRBJ2-6; unclear D gene. This CDR3 spans 14 amino acids. V dropped 3 bases and J dropped 0 bases, with 3 bases sitting between them. The CDR3 DNA follows: TGTGCCAGCAGTTTCATCTCTGGGGCCAACGTCCTGACTTTC. It is translated as CASSFISGANVLTF.

V gene TRBV4-1 combines with J gene TRBJ1-2, with D possibly matching TRBD1 (6 bases). Germline V lookup: CDR1 MGHRA, CDR2 YSYEKL. The CDR3 has 15 amino acids. V was shortened by 1 base and J by 7 bases, with 16 bases between the two germline ends. Written as DNA, the CDR3 is TGCGCCAGCAGCCAAGTTCTTTTACAGGGAGGTGGCTACACCTTC. It encodes CASSQVLLQGGGYTF.